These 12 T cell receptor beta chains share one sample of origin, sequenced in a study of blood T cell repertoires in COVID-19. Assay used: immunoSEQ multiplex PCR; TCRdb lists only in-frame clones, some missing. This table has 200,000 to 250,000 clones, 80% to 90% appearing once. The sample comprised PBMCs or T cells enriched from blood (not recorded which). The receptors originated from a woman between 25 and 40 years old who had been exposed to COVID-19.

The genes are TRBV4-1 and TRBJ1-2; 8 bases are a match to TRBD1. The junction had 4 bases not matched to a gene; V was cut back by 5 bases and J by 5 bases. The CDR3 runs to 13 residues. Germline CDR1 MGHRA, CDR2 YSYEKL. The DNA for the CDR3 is TGCGCCAGCAGCGTTGGACAGGGATATGGCTACACCTTC. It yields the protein CASSVGQGYGYTF.

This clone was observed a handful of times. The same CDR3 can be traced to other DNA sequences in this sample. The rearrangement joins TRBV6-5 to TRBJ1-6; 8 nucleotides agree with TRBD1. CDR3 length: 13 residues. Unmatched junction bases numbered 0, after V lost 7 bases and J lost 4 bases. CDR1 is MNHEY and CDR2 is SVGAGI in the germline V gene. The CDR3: CASNRGYNSPLHF. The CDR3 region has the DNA TGTGCCAGCAACAGGGGGTATAATTCACCCCTCCACTTT.

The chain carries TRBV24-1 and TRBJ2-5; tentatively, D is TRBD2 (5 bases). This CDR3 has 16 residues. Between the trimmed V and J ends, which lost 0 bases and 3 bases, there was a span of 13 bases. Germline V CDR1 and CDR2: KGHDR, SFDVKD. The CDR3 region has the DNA TGTGCCACCAGTGATTTGGGGAGTGATGGGGAAGAGACCCAGTACTTC. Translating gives CATSDLGSDGEETQYF.

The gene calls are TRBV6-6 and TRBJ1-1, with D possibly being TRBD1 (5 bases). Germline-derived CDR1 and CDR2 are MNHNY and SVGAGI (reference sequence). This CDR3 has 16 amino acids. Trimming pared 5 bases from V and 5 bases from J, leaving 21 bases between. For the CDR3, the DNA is TGTGCCAGCAGTCGACGGGCAGCGTGGGGGAGGACTGAAGCTTTCTTT. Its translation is CASSRRAAWGRTEAFF.

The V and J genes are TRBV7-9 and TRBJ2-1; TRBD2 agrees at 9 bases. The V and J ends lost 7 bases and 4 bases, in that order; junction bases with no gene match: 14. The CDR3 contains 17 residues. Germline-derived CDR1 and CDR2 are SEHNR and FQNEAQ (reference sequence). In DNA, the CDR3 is TGTGCCAGCAACCTCCTTTTGAGACTAGCGGTATACAATGAGCAGTTCTTC. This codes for CASNLLLRLAVYNEQFF.

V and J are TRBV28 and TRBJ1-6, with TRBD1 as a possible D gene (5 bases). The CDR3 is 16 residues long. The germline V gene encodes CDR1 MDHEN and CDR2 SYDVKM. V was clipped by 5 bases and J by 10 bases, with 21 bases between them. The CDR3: CASSRAGLVVVSPLHF. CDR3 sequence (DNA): TGTGCCAGCAGTAGAGCAGGGTTAGTGGTCGTGTCACCCCTCCACTTT.

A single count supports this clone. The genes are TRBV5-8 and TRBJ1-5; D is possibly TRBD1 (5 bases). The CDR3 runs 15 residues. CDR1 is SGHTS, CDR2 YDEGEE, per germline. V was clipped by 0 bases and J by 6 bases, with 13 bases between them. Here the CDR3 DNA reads TGTGCCAGCAGCTTGGCCGGGGGTTACGGTCAGCCCCAGCATTTT. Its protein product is CASSLAGGYGQPQHF.

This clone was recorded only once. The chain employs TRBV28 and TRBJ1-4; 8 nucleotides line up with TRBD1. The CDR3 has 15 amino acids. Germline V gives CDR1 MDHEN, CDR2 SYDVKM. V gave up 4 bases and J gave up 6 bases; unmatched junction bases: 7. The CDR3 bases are TGTGCCAGCAGTTCCCGGACAGGGTTGGATGAAAAACTGTTTTTT. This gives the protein CASSSRTGLDEKLFF.

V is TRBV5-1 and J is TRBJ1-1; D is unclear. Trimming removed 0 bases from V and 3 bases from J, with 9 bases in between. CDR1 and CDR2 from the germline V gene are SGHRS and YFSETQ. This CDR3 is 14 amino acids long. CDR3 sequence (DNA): TGCGCCAGCAGCTTGGAAGGGAGTCACACTGAAGCTTTCTTT. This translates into CASSLEGSHTEAFF. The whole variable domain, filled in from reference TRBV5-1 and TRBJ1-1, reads KAGVTQTPRYLIKTRGQQVTLSCSPISGHRSVSWYQQTPGQGLQFLFEYFSETQRNKGNFPGRFSGRQFSNSRSEMNVSTLELGDSALYLCASSLEGSHTEAFFGQGTRLTVV.

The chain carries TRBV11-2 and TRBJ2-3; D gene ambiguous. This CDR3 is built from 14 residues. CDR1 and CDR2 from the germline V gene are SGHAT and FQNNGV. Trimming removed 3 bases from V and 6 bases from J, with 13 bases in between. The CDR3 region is CASSFRLGPDTQYF. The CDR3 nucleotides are TGTGCCAGCAGCTTCCGACTCGGCCCGGATACGCAGTATTTT.

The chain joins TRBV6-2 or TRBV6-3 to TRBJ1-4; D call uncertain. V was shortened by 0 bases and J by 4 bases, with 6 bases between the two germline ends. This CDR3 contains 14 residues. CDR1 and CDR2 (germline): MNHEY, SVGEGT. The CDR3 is CASSYSLYNEKLFF. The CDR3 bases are TGTGCCAGCAGTTACTCGTTATATAATGAAAAACTGTTTTTT.

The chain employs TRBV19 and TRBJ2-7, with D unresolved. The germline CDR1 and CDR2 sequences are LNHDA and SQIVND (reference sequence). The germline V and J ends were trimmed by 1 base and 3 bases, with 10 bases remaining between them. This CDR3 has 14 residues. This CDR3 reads CASSIAHRDYEQYF. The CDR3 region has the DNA TGTGCCAGTAGTATAGCACACAGAGACTACGAGCAGTACTTC.